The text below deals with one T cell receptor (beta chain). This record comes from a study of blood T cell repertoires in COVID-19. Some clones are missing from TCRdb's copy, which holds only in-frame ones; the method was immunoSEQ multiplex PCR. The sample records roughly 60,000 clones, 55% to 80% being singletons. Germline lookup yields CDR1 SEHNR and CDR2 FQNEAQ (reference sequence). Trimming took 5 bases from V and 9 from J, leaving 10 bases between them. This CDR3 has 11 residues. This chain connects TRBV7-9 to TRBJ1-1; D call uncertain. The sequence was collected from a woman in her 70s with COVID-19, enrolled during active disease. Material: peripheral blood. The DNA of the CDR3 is TGTGCCAGCAGCGCCGGGAGTCAAGCTTTCTTT. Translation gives CASSAGSQAFF.